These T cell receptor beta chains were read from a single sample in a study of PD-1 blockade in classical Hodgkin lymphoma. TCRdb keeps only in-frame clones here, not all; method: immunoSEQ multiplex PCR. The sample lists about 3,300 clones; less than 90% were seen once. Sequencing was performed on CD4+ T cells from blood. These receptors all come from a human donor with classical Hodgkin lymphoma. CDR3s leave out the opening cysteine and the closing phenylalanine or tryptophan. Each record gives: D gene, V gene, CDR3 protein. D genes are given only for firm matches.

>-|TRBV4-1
ASSQPNGEKLF
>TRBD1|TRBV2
ASREGQGSYNEQF
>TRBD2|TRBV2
ASSAEAGGFGEQY
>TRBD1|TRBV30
AWSAGGGNTIY
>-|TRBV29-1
SVIGPSETQY
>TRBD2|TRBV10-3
AISDSGLENIQY
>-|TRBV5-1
ASSFEGANTGELF
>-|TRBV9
ASSETLLGGGYT
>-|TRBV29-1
SVRDTYNSPLH
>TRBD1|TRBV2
ASSEWTGGYTEAF
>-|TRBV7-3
ASSLLGGATGELF
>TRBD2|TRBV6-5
ASSYGPSGGLYEQY
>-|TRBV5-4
ASSLAGRGRGQPQH
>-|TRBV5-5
ASSFVGETQY
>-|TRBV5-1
ASSWGTSADTQY
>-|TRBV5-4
ASSLRTSRETQY
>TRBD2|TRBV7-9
ASSLSGGAGDTQY
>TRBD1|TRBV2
ASSLGQAPQEY
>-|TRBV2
ASSEAQLGEKLF
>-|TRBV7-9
ASSVEGGVDEQY
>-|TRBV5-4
ASSLEGRETQY
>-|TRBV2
ASSDRGILGTEAF
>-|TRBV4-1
ASSQDHRGRTYNEQF
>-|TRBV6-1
ASSEEGAFTGELF
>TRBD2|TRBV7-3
ASSLTPGLDPF
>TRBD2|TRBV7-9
ASSRLGLAGVYNEQF
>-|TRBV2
ASSWDTFSNQPQH
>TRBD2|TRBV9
ASSPFHGGAGELF
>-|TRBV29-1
SAQTGETQY
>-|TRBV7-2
ASSLGGSSYNSPLH
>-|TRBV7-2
ASSRPGQAYGYT
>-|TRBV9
ASSVLAGSYEQY
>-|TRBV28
ASSRPGARSGELF
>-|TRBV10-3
ASQGWDGTEAF
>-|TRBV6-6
ASSYPYTNTGELF
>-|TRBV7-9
ASGGRGSEQF
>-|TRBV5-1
ASSFGGSSSYNEQF